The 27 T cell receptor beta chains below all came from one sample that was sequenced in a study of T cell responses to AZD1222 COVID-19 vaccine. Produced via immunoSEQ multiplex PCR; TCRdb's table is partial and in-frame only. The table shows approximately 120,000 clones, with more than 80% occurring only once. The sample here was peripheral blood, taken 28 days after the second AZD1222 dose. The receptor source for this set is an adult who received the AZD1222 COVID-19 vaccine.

In DNA form, the CDR3 reads TGTGCCAGTAGTATGGGACAGGGCATTGGGGAGCAGTACTTC. Translating it yields CASSMGQGIGEQYF. This rearrangement joins TRBV19 to TRBJ2-7; 9 bases line up with TRBD1. Trimming took 3 bases from V and 7 from J; bases not matched to a gene: 7. Per the germline V gene, CDR1 is LNHDA and CDR2 is SQIVND (reference sequence). This CDR3 has 14 amino acids.

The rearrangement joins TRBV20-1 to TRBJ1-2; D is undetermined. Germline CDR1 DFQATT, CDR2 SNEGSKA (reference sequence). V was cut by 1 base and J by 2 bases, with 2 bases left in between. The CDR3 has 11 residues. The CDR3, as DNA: TGCAGTGCTAGAGTAAACTATGGCTACACCTTC. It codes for CSARVNYGYTF.

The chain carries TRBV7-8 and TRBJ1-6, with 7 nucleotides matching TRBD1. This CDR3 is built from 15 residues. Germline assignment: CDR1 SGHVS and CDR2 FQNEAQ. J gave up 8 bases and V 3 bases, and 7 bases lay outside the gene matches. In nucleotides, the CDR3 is TGTGCCAGCAGCTTCTCTCCAGGGGGTGATTCACCCCTCCACTTT. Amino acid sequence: CASSFSPGGDSPLHF.

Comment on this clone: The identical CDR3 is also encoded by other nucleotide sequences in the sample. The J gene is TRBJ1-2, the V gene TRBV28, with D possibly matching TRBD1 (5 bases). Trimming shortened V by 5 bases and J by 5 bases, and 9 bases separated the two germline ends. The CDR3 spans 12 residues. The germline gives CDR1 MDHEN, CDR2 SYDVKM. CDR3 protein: CASSQGDYGYTF. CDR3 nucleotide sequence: TGTGCCAGCAGTCAGGGTGATTATGGCTACACCTTC.

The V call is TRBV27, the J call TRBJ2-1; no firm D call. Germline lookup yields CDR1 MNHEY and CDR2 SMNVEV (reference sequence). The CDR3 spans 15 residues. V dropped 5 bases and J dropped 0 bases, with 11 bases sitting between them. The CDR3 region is CASSGGYSSYNEQFF. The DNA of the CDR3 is TGTGCCAGCAGTGGTGGGTATAGCTCCTACAATGAGCAGTTCTTC.

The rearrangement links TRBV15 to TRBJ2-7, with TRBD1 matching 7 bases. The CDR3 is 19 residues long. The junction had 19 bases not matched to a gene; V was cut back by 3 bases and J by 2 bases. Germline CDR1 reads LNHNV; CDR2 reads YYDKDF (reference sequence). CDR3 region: CATSSAIAGTVRAAYEQYF. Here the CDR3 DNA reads TGTGCCACCAGCAGCGCTATAGCCGGGACAGTGAGAGCAGCCTACGAGCAGTACTTC.

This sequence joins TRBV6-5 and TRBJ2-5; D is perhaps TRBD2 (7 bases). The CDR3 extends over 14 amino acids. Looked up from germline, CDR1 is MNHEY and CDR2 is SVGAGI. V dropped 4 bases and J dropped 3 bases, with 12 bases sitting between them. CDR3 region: CASSSAGAEETQYF. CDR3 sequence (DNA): TGTGCCAGCAGTTCTGCGGGGGCGGAAGAGACCCAGTACTTC.

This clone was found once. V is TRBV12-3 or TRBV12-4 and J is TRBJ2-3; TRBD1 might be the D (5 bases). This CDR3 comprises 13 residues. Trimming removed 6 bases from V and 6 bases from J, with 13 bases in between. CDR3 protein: CASRAGKVDTQYF. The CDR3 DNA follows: TGTGCCAGCAGAGCAGGGAAGGTTGATACGCAGTATTTT.

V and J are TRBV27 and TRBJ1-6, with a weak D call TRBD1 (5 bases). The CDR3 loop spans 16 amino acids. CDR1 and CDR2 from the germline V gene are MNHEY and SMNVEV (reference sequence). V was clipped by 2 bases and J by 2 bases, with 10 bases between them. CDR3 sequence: CASSLAGRAYNSPLHF. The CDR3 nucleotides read TGTGCCAGCAGTTTAGCAGGGCGGGCCTATAATTCACCCCTCCACTTT.

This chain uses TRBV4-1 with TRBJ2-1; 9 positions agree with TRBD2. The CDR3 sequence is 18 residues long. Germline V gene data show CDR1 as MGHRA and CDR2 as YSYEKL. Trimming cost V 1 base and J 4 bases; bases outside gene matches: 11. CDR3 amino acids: CASSQGGRGLASYNEQFF. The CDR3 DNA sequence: TGCGCCAGCAGCCAAGGCGGTAGGGGACTAGCCTCGTACAATGAGCAGTTCTTC.

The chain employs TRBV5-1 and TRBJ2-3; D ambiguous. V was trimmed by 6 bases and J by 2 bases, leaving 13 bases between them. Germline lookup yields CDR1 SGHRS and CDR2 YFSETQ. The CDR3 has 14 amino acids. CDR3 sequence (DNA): TGCGCCAGCACAGGTCAGATCTTCACAGATACGCAGTATTTT. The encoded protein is CASTGQIFTDTQYF. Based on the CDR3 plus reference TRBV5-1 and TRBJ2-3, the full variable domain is KAGVTQTPRYLIKTRGQQVTLSCSPISGHRSVSWYQQTPGQGLQFLFEYFSETQRNKGNFPGRFSGRQFSNSRSEMNVSTLELGDSALYLCASTGQIFTDTQYFGPGTRLTVL.

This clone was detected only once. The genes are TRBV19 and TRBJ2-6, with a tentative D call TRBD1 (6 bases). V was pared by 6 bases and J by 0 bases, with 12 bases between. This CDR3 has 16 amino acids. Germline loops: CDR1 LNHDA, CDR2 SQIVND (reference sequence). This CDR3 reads CASSGQLNSGANVLTF. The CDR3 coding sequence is TGTGCCAGTAGCGGACAGCTGAACTCTGGGGCCAACGTCCTGACTTTC.

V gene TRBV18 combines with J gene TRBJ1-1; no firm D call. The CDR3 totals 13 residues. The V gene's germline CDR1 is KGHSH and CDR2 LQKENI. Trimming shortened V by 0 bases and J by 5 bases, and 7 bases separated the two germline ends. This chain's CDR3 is CASSPPSATEAFF. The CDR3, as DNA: TGTGCCAGCTCACCACCCTCCGCAACTGAAGCTTTCTTT.

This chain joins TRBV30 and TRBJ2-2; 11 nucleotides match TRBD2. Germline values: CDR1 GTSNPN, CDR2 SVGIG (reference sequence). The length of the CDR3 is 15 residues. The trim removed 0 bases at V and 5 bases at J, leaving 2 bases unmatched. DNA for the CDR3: TGTGCCTGGAGTGTAACTAGCGGGGGAACCGGGGAGCTGTTTTTT. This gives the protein CAWSVTSGGTGELFF.

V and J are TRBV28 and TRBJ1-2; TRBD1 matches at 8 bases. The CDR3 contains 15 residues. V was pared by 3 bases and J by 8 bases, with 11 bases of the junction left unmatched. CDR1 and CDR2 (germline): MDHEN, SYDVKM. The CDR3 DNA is TGTGCCAGCAGTTTCTCCGACGGACAGGGTCAAGGCTACACCTTC. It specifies CASSFSDGQGQGYTF.

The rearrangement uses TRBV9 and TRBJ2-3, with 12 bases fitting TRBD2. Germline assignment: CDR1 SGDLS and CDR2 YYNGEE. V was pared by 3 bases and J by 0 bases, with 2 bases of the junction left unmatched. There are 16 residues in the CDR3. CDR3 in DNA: TGTGCCAGCAGCGGTCTAGCGGGGGGGAGCACAGATACGCAGTATTTT. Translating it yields CASSGLAGGSTDTQYF. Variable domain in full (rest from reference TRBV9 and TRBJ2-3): DSGVTQTPKHLITATGQRVTLRCSPRSGDLSVYWYQQSLDQGLQFLIQYYNGEERAKGNILERFSAQQFPDLHSELNLSSLELGDSALYFCASSGLAGGSTDTQYFGPGTRLTVL.

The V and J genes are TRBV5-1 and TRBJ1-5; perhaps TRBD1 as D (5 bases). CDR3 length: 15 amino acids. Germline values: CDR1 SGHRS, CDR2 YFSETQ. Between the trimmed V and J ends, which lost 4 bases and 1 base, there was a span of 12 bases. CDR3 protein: CASSPDWGSNQPQHF. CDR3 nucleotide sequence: TGCGCCAGCAGCCCGGACTGGGGCAGCAATCAGCCCCAGCATTTT.

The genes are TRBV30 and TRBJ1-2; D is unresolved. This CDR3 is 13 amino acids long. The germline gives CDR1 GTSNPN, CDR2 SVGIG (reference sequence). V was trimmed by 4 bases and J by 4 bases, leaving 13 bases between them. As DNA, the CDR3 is TGTGCCTGGATGGGGTTAGGGATCTATGGCTACACCTTC. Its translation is CAWMGLGIYGYTF.

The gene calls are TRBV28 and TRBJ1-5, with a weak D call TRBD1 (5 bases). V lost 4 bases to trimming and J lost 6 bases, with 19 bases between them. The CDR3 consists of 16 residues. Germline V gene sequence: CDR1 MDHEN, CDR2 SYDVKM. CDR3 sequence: CASSWVGAGGGQPQHF. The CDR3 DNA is TGTGCCAGCAGTTGGGTAGGGGCCGGTGGGGGTCAGCCCCAGCATTTT.

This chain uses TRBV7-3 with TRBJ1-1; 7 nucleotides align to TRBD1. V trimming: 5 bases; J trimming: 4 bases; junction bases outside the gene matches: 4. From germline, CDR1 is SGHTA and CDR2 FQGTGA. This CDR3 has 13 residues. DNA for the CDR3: TGTGCCAGCAGCGCCTCAGGGGGCACTGAAGCTTTCTTT. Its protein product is CASSASGGTEAFF.

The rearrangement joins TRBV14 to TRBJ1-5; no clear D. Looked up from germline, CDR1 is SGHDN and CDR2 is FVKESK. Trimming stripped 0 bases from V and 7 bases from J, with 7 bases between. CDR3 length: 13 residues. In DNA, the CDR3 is TGTGCCAGCAGCCAAGAGAGTTTCCAGCCCCAGCATTTT. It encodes CASSQESFQPQHF. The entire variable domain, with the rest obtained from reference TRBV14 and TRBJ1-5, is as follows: EAGVTQFPSHSVIEKGQTVTLRCDPISGHDNLYWYRRVMGKEIKFLLHFVKESKQDESGMPNNRFLAERTGGTYSTLKVQPAELEDSGVYFCASSQESFQPQHFGDGTRLSIL.

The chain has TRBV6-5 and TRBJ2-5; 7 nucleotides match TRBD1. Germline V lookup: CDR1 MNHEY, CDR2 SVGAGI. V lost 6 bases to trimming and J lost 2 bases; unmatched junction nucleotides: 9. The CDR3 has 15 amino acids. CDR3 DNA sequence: TGTGCCAGCAGGTTTTTGACAGGGAAACAAGAGACCCAGTACTTC. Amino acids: CASRFLTGKQETQYF.

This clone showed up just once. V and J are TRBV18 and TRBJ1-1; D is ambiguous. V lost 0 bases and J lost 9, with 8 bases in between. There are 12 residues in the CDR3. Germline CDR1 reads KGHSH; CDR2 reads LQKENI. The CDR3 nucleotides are TGTGCCAGCTCACCACCGGCCGGAAAAGCTTTCTTT. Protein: CASSPPAGKAFF.

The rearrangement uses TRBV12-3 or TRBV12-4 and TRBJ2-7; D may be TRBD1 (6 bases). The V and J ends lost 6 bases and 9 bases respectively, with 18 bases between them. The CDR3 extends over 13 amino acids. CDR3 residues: CASRADSSGRQYF. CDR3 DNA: TGTGCCAGCAGGGCGGACAGCTCCGGAAGGCAGTACTTC.

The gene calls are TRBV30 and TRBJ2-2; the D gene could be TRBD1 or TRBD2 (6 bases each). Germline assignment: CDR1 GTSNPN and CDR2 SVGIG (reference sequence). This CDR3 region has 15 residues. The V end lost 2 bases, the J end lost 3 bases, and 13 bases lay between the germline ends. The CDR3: CAWSWGATDTGELFF. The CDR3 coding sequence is TGTGCCTGGAGTTGGGGGGCCACGGACACCGGGGAGCTGTTTTTT.

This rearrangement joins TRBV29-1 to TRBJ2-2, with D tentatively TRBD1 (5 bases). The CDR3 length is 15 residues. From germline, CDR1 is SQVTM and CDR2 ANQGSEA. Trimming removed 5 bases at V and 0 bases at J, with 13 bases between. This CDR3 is CSVTGRTPNTGELFF. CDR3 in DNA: TGCAGCGTTACAGGACGGACACCGAACACCGGGGAGCTGTTTTTT.

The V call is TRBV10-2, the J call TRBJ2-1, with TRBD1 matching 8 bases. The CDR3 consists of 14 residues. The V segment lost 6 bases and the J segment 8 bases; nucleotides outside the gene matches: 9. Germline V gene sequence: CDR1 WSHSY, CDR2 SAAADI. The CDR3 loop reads CASRADRAHDEQFF. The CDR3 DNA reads TGCGCCAGCAGGGCGGACAGGGCGCACGATGAGCAGTTCTTC.